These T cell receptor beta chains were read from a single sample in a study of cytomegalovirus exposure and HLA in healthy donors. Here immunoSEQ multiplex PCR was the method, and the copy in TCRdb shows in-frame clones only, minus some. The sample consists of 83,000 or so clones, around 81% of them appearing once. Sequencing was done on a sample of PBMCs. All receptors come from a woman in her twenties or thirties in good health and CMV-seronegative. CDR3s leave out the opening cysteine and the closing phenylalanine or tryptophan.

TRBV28 ASSSGLAFYEQY
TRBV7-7 ASRTTPNTGELF
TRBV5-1 ASSLAMTSGRLDTQY
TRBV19 ASSPWGRANQPQH
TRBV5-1 ASRGREGLETQY
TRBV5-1 ASKASGSSSEQF
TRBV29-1 SVDLGHEQY
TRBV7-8 ASSPSIGSQKRPQH
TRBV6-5 ASSSGAGAYNEQF
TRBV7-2 ASSRDSYTDYEQY
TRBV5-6 ASSGLQGPNTEAF
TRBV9 ASSVESGQVNSPLH
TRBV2 ASSSQDEGWETQY
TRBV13 ASSSRTVNTEAF
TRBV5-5 ASSLTGLAGRNMGYEQY
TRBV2 AGQETQETQY